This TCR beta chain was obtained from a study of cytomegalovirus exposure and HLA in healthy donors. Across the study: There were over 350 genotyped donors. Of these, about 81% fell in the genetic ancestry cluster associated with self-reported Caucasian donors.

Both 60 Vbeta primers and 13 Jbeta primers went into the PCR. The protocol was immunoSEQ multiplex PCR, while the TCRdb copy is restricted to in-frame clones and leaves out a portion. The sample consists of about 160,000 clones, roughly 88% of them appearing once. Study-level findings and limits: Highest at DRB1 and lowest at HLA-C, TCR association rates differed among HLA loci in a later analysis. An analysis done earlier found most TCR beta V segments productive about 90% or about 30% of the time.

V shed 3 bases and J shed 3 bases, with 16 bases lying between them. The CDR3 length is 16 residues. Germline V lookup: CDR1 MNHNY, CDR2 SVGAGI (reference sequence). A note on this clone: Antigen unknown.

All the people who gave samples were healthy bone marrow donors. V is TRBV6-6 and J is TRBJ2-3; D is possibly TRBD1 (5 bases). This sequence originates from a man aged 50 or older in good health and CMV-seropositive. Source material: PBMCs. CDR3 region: CASSYLARVQTDTQYF. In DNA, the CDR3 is TGTGCCAGCAGTTATTTGGCCAGGGTCCAAACAGATACGCAGTATTTT.